The clone carrying this T cell receptor beta chain was seen just once. What it binds is not known. This record belongs to a study of response to subunit inactivated influenza vaccine. CDR3 length: 18 amino acids. CDR1 is LGHNA, CDR2 YNFKEQ, per germline. Trimming took 4 bases from V and 5 from J; bases not matched to a gene: 17. TCRdb re-analysed the RT-PCR reads in MiXCR, keeping a single row per CDR3 protein. The sample yields approximately 500,000 distinct CDR3 sequences, around 25% seen once. Overall study findings and caveats: Researchers suggested that each seasonal influenza vaccination recruits few new T cells.

These data also featured in a second study, about T cells expressing NK-cell markers. As reported in that work: The TCR beta cDNA came from 5'RACE template switching with UMIs. Sorted CD3+CD56-NKG2C+, CD3+CD56+NKG2C- and CD3+CD56+NKG2C+ T cells were the source of the TCR beta repertoires. The use of an anti-gamma-delta TCR antibody, which was added in several experiments, restricted sorting to T cells expressing alpha-beta TCR. Whether expanded NKG2C-expressing T cell clones recognize HCMV is unknown.

This sequence was found in a man over 45 who received an inactivated influenza vaccine. Sequenced here: CD4+ T cells sorted from PBMCs, sampled 12 days after vaccination. The V and J genes are TRBV4-2 and TRBJ2-7, with 10 positions matching TRBD2. As DNA, the CDR3 is TGTGCCAGCAGCCCCTCCCCCACTAGCGGGACGCTACCTCACGAGCAGTACTTC. It specifies CASSPSPTSGTLPHEQYF.